The clone carrying this T cell receptor (beta chain) was seen a few times. What it binds is unknown. Per sample, extraction of total RNA gave at least 5.5 micrograms in every case. This CDR3 region has 14 residues. The ends were cut back, 7 bases at V and 8 bases at J, with 22 bases in the middle. From germline, CDR1 is GTSNPN and CDR2 SVGIG (reference sequence). Together with a sample-barcoded 5' primer, a J-beta primer mix was included in a second PCR lasting about 7 to 11 cycles. TCRdb independently ran MiXCR on the 5' RACE reads; one entry per CDR3 protein. The table has roughly 500,000 distinct CDR3 sequences, approximately 30% seen once. This record comes from a study of blood T cells in healthy people across ages. About the research overall: There was about one barcoded beta molecule captured by template switching per two T cells. Findings and caveats of the study: Observed TCR beta diversity per million T cells went down as age went up. This fall followed a roughly linear course with age. Donor CMV infection status was unknown, possibly confounding age-related changes in expanded clonotypes.

The source of this sequence is a woman in her 70s in good health. The J gene is TRBJ2-3, the V gene TRBV30, with D tentatively TRBD2 (7 bases). Sequencing used blood. The CDR3 coding sequence is TGTGCCTCGACGCAGGGCGGGGGCGTTGGTACGCAGTATTTT. This encodes CASTQGGGVGTQYF.